This T cell receptor (beta chain) was documented in a study of blood T cell repertoires in COVID-19. The overall study: Both acute and convalescent COVID-19 samples were obtained from the United States, Italy and Spain. PBMCs, B-cell-depleted T cells, or T cells provided the cDNA or gDNA that made up the material.

Germline values: CDR1 GTSNPN, CDR2 SVGIG (reference sequence). The CDR3 has 14 residues. Authors' analysis steps: For nucleated cells, counts were estimated from reference gene primer amplification. Assay: immunoSEQ multiplex PCR; the TCRdb copy retains only in-frame clones and omits some. Clone size and the V and J calls come from that table; the DNA yielded D and trimming. The top ten hold approximately 4.2% of the sample, which has 90,000 to 150,000 clones, around three quarters seen once. This TCR came from a woman of 80 years or more with acute or convalescent COVID-19. Sample: peripheral blood. The gene calls are TRBV30 and TRBJ2-1; tentatively, D is TRBD1 (6 bases). This CDR3 reads CAFKSGTNYNEQFF. The CDR3 coding sequence is TGTGCTTTTAAATCCGGGACAAACTACAATGAGCAGTTCTTC.